This T cell receptor beta chain was profiled in a study of Ad26.COV2.S vaccination and SARS-CoV-2 variants. TCRdb's copy holds only in-frame clones and misses some; the assay was immunoSEQ multiplex PCR. The sample lists some 520,000 clones, around 88% seen once, with more than 10% in the top ten. Treatment of the sample: about 20 received Ad26.COV2.S at low or high dose, single or two shots; about 5 received placebo; per-sample allocation not given. Following the first vaccine or placebo injection, samples were taken on day 63. The germline CDR1 and CDR2 sequences are SGHRS and YFSETQ. The V gene end was trimmed by 3 bases and the J gene end by 9 bases; junction bases not matched to a gene: 5. This CDR3 is 14 amino acids long.

Sequenced material: peripheral blood, taken in a trial of Ad26.COV2.S vaccine versus placebo. This sequence was found in a person aged 18-60 years who received the Ad26.COV2.S COVID-19 vaccine or a placebo. The chain has TRBV5-1 and TRBJ2-3; TRBD2 aligns across 12 bases. DNA of the CDR3: TGCGCCAGCAGCTCGACCGGGACTAGCGGGACGCAGTATTTT. Translating it yields CASSSTGTSGTQYF.